Below are 20 T cell receptor beta chains sequenced from a single sample in a study of blood T cell repertoires in COVID-19. Profiling relied on immunoSEQ multiplex PCR, and the TCRdb table lists in-frame clones only, not all of them. This table has roughly 250,000 clones, roughly 80% appearing once. The sequencing sample was made of peripheral blood. The source of these receptors is a woman older than 75 with active or convalescent COVID-19.

The DNA of the CDR3 is TGTGCCAGCACCATGACGGCGGGACCGTTAACGCAGTATTTT. Its protein is CASTMTAGPLTQYF. This chain uses TRBV28 with TRBJ2-3, with D tentatively TRBD2 (6 bases). This CDR3 has 14 residues. The V gene's germline CDR1 is MDHEN and CDR2 SYDVKM. Trimming shortened V by 7 bases and J by 9 bases, and 20 bases separated the two germline ends.

J is TRBJ1-5 and V is TRBV6-5, with 9 bases that match TRBD1. Germline CDR1 MNHEY, CDR2 SVGAGI. With 4 bases clipped from V and 14 bases from J, the junction kept 12 bases outside the gene matches. This CDR3 has 14 amino acids. The DNA for the CDR3 is TGTGCCAGCAGTTTAAGGACAGGGGCTAGGAGCGAGCATTTT. Its protein product is CASSLRTGARSEHF.

The rearrangement uses TRBV30 and TRBJ1-6, with D perhaps TRBD1 (6 bases). This CDR3 is 15 amino acids long. The germline V gene encodes CDR1 GTSNPN and CDR2 SVGIG (reference sequence). V was shortened by 3 bases and J by 9 bases, with 18 bases between the two germline ends. This CDR3 reads CAWSPFRGNGSPLHF. The CDR3 bases are TGTGCCTGGAGCCCTTTCAGGGGCAACGGTTCACCCCTCCACTTT. Together with reference TRBV30 and TRBJ1-6, the CDR3 gives the full variable domain: SQTIHQWPATLVQPVGSPLSLECTVEGTSNPNLYWYRQAAGRGLQLLFYSVGIGQISSEVPQNLSASRPQDRQFILSSKKLLLSDSGFYLCAWSPFRGNGSPLHFGNGTRLTVT.

V usage is TRBV28 and J usage is TRBJ2-7; 9 positions agree with TRBD1. The ends lost 8 bases at V and 6 bases at J; junction bases unmatched: 8. Germline V gene data show CDR1 as MDHEN and CDR2 as SYDVKM. This CDR3 has 13 residues. The CDR3 DNA is TGTGCCAGCGTACAGGGGGCTCAGGGCGAGCAGTACTTC. Protein product: CASVQGAQGEQYF. The whole variable domain, filled in from reference TRBV28 and TRBJ2-7, reads DVKVTQSSRYLVKRTGEKVFLECVQDMDHENMFWYRQDPGLGLRLIYFSYDVKMKEKGDIPEGYSVSREKKERFSLILESASTNQTSMYLCASVQGAQGEQYFGPGTRLTVT.

The rearrangement joins TRBV10-3 to TRBJ2-7, with D possibly TRBD1 on 6 matching bases. The CDR3 is 14 residues long. Germline loops: CDR1 ENHRY, CDR2 SYGVKD. V was trimmed by 5 bases and J by 6 bases, leaving 17 bases between them. For the CDR3, the DNA is TGTGCCATCAGTTTTTCAGGGGCCGTGTTCGAGCAGTACTTC. This translates into CAISFSGAVFEQYF.

The J gene is TRBJ2-2, the V gene TRBV28; the match to TRBD1 covers 8 bases. CDR1 MDHEN and CDR2 SYDVKM come from the germline V gene. The J segment lost 1 base and the V segment lost 7 bases, leaving 8 bases of the junction unmatched. CDR3 length: 16 amino acids. CDR3 sequence: CASTKAGTGNTGELFF. The CDR3 DNA reads TGTGCCAGCACCAAAGCCGGGACAGGGAACACCGGGGAGCTGTTTTTT. The whole variable domain, filled in from reference TRBV28 and TRBJ2-2, reads DVKVTQSSRYLVKRTGEKVFLECVQDMDHENMFWYRQDPGLGLRLIYFSYDVKMKEKGDIPEGYSVSREKKERFSLILESASTNQTSMYLCASTKAGTGNTGELFFGEGSRLTVL.

V usage is TRBV28 and J usage is TRBJ1-6; D is possibly TRBD1 (5 bases). Trimming cost V 2 bases and J 10 bases, with 15 bases left between them. The CDR3 is made up of 15 amino acids. In germline, CDR1 is MDHEN, CDR2 SYDVKM. The CDR3 DNA is TGTGCCAGCAGTTTACAGGGTTGGGATGGCTCACCCCTCCACTTT. Protein product: CASSLQGWDGSPLHF.

The J gene is TRBJ2-6, the V gene TRBV10-3, with a possible D match to TRBD2 (6 bases). The CDR3 covers 16 residues. Deletions cut 6 bases from V and 3 bases from J, with 15 bases between. Germline loops: CDR1 ENHRY, CDR2 SYGVKD. The CDR3 loop is CAIRPFDGGGANVLTF. CDR3 DNA: TGTGCCATCAGACCTTTCGACGGGGGTGGGGCCAACGTCCTGACTTTC.

This rearrangement joins TRBV5-1 to TRBJ2-5; TRBD2 matches at 9 bases. The CDR3 is 16 amino acids. Trimming at V came to 1 base and at J to 3 bases, leaving 7 bases not matched to a gene. Germline V CDR1 and CDR2: SGHRS, YFSETQ. CDR3 loop: CASSLIGRGGKETQYF. The CDR3 coding sequence is TGCGCCAGCAGCTTGATTGGGCGGGGGGGCAAAGAGACCCAGTACTTC. The whole variable domain, filled in from reference TRBV5-1 and TRBJ2-5, reads KAGVTQTPRYLIKTRGQQVTLSCSPISGHRSVSWYQQTPGQGLQFLFEYFSETQRNKGNFPGRFSGRQFSNSRSEMNVSTLELGDSALYLCASSLIGRGGKETQYFGPGTRLLVL.

This clone has a single count. This chain connects TRBV15 to TRBJ2-2; 8 bases fit TRBD1. There are 14 residues in the CDR3. V lost 5 bases, J lost 6 bases, and 5 bases stayed unmatched. From germline, CDR1 is LNHNV and CDR2 YYDKDF (reference sequence). CDR3 sequence (DNA): TGTGCCACCAGCCAGGACAGGGTGGCCGGGGAGCTGTTTTTT. Translation: CATSQDRVAGELFF. The variable domain in full, with the rest retrieved from reference TRBV15 and TRBJ2-2, is DAMVIQNPRYQVTQFGKPVTLSCSQTLNHNVMYWYQQKSSQAPKLLFHYYDKDFNNEADTPDNFQSRRPNTSFCFLDIRSPGLGDTAMYLCATSQDRVAGELFFGEGSRLTVL.

The CDR3 sequence: CSVQVNGHMNTEAFF. In DNA form, the CDR3 reads TGCAGCGTTCAAGTTAATGGGCACATGAACACTGAAGCTTTCTTT. This chain links TRBV29-1 with TRBJ1-1, with D uncertain. The ends were cut back, 5 bases at V and 0 bases at J, with 16 bases in the middle. Germline V gene data show CDR1 as SQVTM and CDR2 as ANQGSEA. This CDR3 contains 15 residues.

This rearrangement joins TRBV18 to TRBJ1-1; TRBD1 matches at 9 bases. Germline CDR1 and CDR2: KGHSH and LQKENI. With V trimmed by 6 bases and J by 9 bases, 11 bases remained unmatched. The CDR3 runs to 14 residues. CDR3 DNA: TGTGCCAGCTCTGAGGGACAGGGAGACAATAAAGCTTTCTTT. It encodes CASSEGQGDNKAFF. The full variable domain, rest sourced from reference TRBV18 and TRBJ1-1, is NAGVMQNPRHLVRRRGQEARLRCSPMKGHSHVYWYRQLPEEGLKFMVYLQKENIIDESGMPKERFSAEFPKEGPSILRIQQVVRGDSAAYFCASSEGQGDNKAFFGQGTRLTVV.

The genes are TRBV18 and TRBJ1-2; 8 bases line up with TRBD1. V gave up 5 bases and J gave up 7 bases; unmatched junction bases: 9. Germline V lookup: CDR1 KGHSH, CDR2 LQKENI. CDR3 length: 14 amino acids. The chain's CDR3 is CASSSATGVGGYTF. The CDR3 bases are TGTGCCAGCTCATCAGCGACAGGGGTCGGTGGCTACACCTTC.

The chain is built from TRBV27 and TRBJ2-7; the match to TRBD1 covers 7 bases. The CDR3 has 15 amino acids. Trimming at V came to 5 bases and at J to 7 bases, leaving 14 bases not matched to a gene. Germline CDR1 reads MNHEY; CDR2 reads SMNVEV (reference sequence). This CDR3 reads CASSLNWDSLGEQYF. The DNA of the CDR3 is TGTGCCAGCAGTCTAAACTGGGACAGTCTGGGGGAGCAGTACTTC.

The chain links TRBV25-1 to TRBJ2-7; possible D gene TRBD2, 5 bases. Germline values: CDR1 MGHDK, CDR2 SYGVNS. Trimming shortened V by 3 bases and J by 3 bases, and 15 bases separated the two germline ends. This CDR3 spans 15 amino acids. The chain's CDR3 is CASSDSSRRVYEQYF. In DNA form, the CDR3 reads TGTGCCAGCAGTGATTCTAGCCGGAGAGTCTACGAGCAGTACTTC.

The gene calls are TRBV2 and TRBJ1-2; the match to TRBD1 covers 8 bases. V gave up 2 bases and J gave up 8 bases; unmatched junction bases: 4. The CDR3 contains 13 residues. In germline, CDR1 is SNHLY, CDR2 FYNNEI. This CDR3 reads CASSEQGAEGYTF. The CDR3 DNA reads as TGTGCCAGCAGTGAACAGGGGGCAGAGGGCTACACCTTC.

The chain couples TRBV10-2 to TRBJ1-5; D is unresolved. The germline V and J ends were trimmed by 4 bases and 5 bases, with 9 bases remaining between them. The CDR3 contains 13 residues. Germline V lookup: CDR1 WSHSY, CDR2 SAAADI. The CDR3 spells CASSVGRDQPQHF. In nucleotides, the CDR3 is TGCGCCAGCAGTGTAGGGAGGGATCAGCCCCAGCATTTT.

This chain uses TRBV11-2 with TRBJ2-5, with D perhaps TRBD2 (7 bases). V gave up 5 bases and J gave up 7 bases, with 17 bases separating them. This CDR3 contains 14 residues. Germline CDR1 is SGHAT and CDR2 is FQNNGV. As DNA, the CDR3 is TGTGCCAGCAGCACGGGGGGCCCCTTAGGGACCCAGTACTTC. This sequence encodes CASSTGGPLGTQYF.

The V call is TRBV6-1, the J call TRBJ2-5; 14 positions agree with TRBD2. Trimming cost V 4 bases and J 0 bases; bases outside gene matches: 4. Germline CDR1 MNHNS, CDR2 SASEGT. This CDR3 comprises 17 residues. CDR3 loop: CASSGTSGGTYQETQYF. The CDR3 nucleotides are TGTGCCAGCAGTGGGACTAGCGGGGGGACGTACCAAGAGACCCAGTACTTC.

This chain's CDR3 is CASSPQGSGNTIYF. For the CDR3, the DNA is TGCGCCAGCAGCCCACAGGGTTCTGGAAACACCATATATTTT. The V call is TRBV5-1, the J call TRBJ1-3; possibly TRBD1 for D (6 bases). V gave up 4 bases and J gave up 1 base, with 9 bases separating them. Germline V CDR1 and CDR2: SGHRS, YFSETQ. This CDR3 is built from 14 residues.